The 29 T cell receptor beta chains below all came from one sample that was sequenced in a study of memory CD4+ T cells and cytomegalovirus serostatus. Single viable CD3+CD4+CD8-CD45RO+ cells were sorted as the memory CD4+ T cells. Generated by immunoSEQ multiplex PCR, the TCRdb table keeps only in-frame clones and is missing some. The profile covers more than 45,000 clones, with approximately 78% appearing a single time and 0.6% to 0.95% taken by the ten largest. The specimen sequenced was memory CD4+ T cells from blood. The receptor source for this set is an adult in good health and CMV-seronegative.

The CDR3, as DNA: TGTGCCAGCAGTGAACTCGGGACAGGCCGTGGAAACACCATATATTTT. It translates to CASSELGTGRGNTIYF. The V and J genes are TRBV2 and TRBJ1-3; 8 nucleotides align to TRBD1. The length of the CDR3 is 16 residues. With 2 bases clipped from V and 3 bases from J, the junction kept 6 bases outside the gene matches. Germline V gene sequence: CDR1 SNHLY, CDR2 FYNNEI.

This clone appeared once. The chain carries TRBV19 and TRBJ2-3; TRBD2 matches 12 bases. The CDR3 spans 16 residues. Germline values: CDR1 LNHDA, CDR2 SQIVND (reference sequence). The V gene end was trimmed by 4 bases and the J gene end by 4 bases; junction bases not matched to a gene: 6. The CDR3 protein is CASSTRLAGESDTQYF. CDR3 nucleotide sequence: TGTGCCAGTAGTACAAGACTAGCGGGAGAGTCAGATACGCAGTATTTT.

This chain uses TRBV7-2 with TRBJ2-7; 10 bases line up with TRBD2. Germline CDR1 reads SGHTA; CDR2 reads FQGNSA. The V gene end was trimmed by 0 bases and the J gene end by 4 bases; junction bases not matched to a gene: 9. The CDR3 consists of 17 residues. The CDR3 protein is CASSLALPGLAPYEQYF. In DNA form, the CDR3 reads TGTGCCAGCAGCTTAGCTCTCCCGGGACTAGCGCCTTACGAGCAGTACTTC.

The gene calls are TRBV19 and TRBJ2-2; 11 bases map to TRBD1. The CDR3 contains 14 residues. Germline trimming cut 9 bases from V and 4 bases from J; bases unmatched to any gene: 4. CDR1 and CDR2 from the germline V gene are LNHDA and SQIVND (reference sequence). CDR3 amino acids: CASRTGGSTGELFF. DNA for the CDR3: TGTGCCAGCAGGACAGGGGGCAGCACCGGGGAGCTGTTTTTT.

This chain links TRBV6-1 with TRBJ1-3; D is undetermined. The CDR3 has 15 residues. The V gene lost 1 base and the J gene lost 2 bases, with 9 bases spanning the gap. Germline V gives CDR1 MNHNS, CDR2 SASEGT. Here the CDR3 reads CASSEGHAPGNTIYF. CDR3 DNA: TGTGCCAGCAGTGAAGGTCATGCTCCTGGAAACACCATATATTTT.

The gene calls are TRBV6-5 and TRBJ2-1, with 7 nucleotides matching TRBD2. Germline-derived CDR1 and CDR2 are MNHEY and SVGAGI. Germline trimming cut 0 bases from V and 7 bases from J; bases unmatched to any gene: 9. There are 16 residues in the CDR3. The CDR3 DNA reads TGTGCCAGCAGTTACTCGGGGGACTATCTGGCGAATGAGCAGTTCTTC. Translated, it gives CASSYSGDYLANEQFF.

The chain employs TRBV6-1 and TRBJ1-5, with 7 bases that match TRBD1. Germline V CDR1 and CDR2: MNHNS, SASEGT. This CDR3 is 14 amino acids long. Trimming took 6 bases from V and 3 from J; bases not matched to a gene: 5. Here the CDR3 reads CASRTGQFNQPQHF. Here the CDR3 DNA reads TGTGCCAGCAGGACAGGGCAGTTCAATCAGCCCCAGCATTTT.

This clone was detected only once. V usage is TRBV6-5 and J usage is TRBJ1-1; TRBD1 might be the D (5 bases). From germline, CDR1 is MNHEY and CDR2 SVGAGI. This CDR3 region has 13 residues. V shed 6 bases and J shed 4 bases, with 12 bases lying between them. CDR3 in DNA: TGTGCCAGCAGCCACTTCGGGGGCACTGAAGCTTTCTTT. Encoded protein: CASSHFGGTEAFF.

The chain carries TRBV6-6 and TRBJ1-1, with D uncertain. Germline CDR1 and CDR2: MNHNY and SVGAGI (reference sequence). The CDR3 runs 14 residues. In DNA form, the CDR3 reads TGTGTCACCATCCCAGCCGGGGTGAACACTGAAGCTTTCTTT. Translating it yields CVTIPAGVNTEAFF.

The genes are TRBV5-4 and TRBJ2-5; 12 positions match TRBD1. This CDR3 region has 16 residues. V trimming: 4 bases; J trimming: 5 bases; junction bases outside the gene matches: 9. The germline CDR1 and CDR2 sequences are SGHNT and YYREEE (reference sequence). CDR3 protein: CASSPPGTGGRETQYF. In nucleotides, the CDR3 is TGTGCCAGCAGCCCACCCGGGACAGGGGGCCGGGAGACCCAGTACTTC. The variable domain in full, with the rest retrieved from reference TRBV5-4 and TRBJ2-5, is ETGVTQSPTHLIKTRGQQVTLRCSSQSGHNTVSWYQQALGQGPQFIFQYYREEENGRGNFPPRFSGLQFPNYSSELNVNALELDDSALYLCASSPPGTGGRETQYFGPGTRLLVL.

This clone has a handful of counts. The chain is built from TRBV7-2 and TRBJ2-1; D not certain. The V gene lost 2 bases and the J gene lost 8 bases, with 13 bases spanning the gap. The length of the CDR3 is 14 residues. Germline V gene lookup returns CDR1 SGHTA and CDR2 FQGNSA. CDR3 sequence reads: CASSLQVREDEQFF. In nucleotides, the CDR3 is TGTGCCAGCAGCTTACAGGTAAGGGAAGATGAGCAGTTCTTC.

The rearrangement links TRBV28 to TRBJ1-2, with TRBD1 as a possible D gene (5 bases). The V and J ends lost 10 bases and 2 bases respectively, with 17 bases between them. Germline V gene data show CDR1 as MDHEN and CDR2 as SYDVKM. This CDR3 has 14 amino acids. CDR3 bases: TGTGCCACCCTTCTGGGGGATCCGAACTATGGCTACACCTTC. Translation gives CATLLGDPNYGYTF.

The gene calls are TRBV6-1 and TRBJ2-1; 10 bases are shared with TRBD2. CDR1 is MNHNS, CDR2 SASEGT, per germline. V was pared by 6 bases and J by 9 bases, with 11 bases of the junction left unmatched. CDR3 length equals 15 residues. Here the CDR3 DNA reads TGTGCCAGCAGAAGTCTAGCGGGAGTGGTTAGTGAGCAGTTCTTC. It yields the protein CASRSLAGVVSEQFF.

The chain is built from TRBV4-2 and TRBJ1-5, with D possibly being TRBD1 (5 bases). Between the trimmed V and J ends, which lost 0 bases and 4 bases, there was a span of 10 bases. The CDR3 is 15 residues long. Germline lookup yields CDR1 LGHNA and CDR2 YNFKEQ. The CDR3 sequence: CASSQDRGVNQPQHF. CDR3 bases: TGTGCCAGCAGCCAAGACCGGGGGGTAAATCAGCCCCAGCATTTT.

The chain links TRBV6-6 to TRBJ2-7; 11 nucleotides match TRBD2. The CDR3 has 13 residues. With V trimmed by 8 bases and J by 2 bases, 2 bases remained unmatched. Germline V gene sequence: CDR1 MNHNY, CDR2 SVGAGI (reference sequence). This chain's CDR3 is CASLAGGTYEQYF. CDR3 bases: TGTGCCAGCCTAGCGGGGGGAACCTACGAGCAGTACTTC.

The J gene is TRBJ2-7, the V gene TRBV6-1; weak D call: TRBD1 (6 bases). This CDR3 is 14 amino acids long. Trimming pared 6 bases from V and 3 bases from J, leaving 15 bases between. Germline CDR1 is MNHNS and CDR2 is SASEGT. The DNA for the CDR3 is TGTGCCAGCAGCCGGGACATACCTTACTACGAGCAGTACTTC. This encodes CASSRDIPYYEQYF.

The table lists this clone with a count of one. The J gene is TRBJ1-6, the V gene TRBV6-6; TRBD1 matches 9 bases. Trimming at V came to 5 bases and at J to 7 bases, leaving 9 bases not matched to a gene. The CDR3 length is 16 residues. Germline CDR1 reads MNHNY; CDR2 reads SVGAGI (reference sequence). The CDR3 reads CASSPGTGLGNSPLHF. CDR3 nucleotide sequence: TGTGCCAGCAGTCCCGGGACAGGGTTGGGAAATTCACCCCTCCACTTT.

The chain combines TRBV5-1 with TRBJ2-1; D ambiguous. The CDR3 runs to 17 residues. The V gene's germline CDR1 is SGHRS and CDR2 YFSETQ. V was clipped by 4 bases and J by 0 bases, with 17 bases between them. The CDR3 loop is CASSPLKGLRSYNEQFF. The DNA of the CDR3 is TGCGCCAGCAGCCCCCTGAAAGGTTTACGCTCCTACAATGAGCAGTTCTTC.

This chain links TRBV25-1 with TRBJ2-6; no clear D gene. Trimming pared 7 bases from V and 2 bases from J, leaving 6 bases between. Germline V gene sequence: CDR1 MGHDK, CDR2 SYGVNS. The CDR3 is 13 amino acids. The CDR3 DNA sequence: TGTGCCAGCACCCCCACTGGGGCCAACGTCCTGACTTTC. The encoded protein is CASTPTGANVLTF.

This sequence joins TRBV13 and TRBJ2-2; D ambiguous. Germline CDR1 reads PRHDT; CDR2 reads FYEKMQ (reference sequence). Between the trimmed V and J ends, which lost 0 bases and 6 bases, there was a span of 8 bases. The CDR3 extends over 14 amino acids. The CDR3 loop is CASSLGDKAGELFF. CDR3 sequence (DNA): TGTGCCAGCAGCTTAGGGGATAAGGCCGGGGAGCTGTTTTTT.

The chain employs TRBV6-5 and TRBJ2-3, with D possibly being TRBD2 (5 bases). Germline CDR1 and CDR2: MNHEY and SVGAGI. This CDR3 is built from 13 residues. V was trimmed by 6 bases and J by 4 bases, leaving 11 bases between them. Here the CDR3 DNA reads TGTGCCAGCAGCCGGGGTTTTTCAGATACGCAGTATTTT. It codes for CASSRGFSDTQYF.

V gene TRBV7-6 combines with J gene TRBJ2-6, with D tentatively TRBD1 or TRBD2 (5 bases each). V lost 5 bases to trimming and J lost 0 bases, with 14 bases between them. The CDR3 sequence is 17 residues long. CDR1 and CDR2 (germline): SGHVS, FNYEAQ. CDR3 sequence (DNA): TGTGCCAGCAGCCTTGGGACGGCGAGCTCTGGGGCCAACGTCCTGACTTTC. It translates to CASSLGTASSGANVLTF.

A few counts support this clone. CDR3 amino acids: CASRLDGNTIYF. The CDR3 bases are TGTGCCAGCAGGTTAGATGGAAACACCATATATTTT. The V gene is TRBV2, the J gene TRBJ1-3, with D unresolved. Germline CDR1 SNHLY, CDR2 FYNNEI. The CDR3 is 12 residues long. The V gene lost 6 bases and the J gene lost 3 bases, with 6 bases spanning the gap. Supplemented by reference TRBV2 and TRBJ1-3, the full variable domain reads EPEVTQTPSHQVTQMGQEVILRCVPISNHLYFYWYRQILGQKVEFLVSFYNNEISEKSEIFDDQFSVERPDGSNFTLKIRSTKLEDSAMYFCASRLDGNTIYFGEGSWLTVV.

CDR3 sequence reads: CASTRSRAGQETQYF. Written as DNA, the CDR3 is TGTGCCAGCACGAGATCGAGGGCGGGGCAAGAGACCCAGTACTTC. This rearrangement joins TRBV2 to TRBJ2-5, with a tentative D call TRBD2 (6 bases). The CDR3 has 15 residues. Germline lookup yields CDR1 SNHLY and CDR2 FYNNEI. V was pared by 7 bases and J by 2 bases, with 17 bases between.

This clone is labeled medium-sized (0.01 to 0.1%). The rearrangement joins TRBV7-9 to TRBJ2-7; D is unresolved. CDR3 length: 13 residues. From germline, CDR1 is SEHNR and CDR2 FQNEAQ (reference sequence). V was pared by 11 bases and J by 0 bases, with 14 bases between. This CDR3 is CAVRASSSYEQYF. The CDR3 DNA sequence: TGTGCCGTACGAGCGTCCAGCTCCTACGAGCAGTACTTC. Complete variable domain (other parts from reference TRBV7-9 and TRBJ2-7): DTGVSQNPRHKITKRGQNVTFRCDPISEHNRLYWYRQTLGQGPEFLTYFQNEAQLEKSRLLSDRFSAERPKGSFSTLEIQRTEQGDSAMYLCAVRASSSYEQYFGPGTRLTVT.

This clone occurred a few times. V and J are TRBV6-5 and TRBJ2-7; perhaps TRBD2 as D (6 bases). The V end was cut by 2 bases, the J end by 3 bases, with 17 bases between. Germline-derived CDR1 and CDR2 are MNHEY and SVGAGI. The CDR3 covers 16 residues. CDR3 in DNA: TGTGCCAGCAGTTACGAACCGGGAGCCACTGTCTACGAGCAGTACTTC. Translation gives CASSYEPGATVYEQYF.

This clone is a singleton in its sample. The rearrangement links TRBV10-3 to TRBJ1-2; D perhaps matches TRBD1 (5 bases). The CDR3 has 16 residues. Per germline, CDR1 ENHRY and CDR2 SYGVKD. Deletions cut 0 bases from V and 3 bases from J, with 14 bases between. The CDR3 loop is CAISESLFRDDYGYTF. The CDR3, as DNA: TGTGCCATCAGTGAGTCGCTTTTCAGGGACGACTATGGCTACACCTTC.

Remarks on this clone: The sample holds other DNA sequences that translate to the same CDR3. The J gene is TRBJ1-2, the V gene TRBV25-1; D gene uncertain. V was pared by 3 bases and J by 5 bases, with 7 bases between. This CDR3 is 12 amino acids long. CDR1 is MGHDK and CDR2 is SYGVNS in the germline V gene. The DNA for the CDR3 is TGTGCCAGCAGTGAGCCAGGATATGGCTACACCTTC. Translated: CASSEPGYGYTF.

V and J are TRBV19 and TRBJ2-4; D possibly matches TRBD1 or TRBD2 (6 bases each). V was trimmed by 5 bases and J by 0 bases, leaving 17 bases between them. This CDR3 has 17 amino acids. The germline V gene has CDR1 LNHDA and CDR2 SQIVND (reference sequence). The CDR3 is CASSAFGGGVAKNIQYF. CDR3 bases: TGTGCCAGTAGTGCATTTGGGGGCGGGGTAGCCAAAAACATTCAGTACTTC.